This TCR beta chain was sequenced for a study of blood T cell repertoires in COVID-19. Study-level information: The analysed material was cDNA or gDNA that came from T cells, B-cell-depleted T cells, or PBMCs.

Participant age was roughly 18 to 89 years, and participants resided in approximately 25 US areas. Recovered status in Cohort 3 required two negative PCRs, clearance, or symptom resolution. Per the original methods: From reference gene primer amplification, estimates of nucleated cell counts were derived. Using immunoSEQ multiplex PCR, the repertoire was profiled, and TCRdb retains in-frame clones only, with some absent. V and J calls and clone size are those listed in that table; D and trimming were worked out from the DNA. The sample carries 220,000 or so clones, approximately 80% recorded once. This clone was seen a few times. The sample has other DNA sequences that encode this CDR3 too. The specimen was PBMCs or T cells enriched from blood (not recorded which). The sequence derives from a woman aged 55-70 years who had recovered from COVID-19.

CDR3: CASSLGRNTEAFF. The CDR3 nucleotides are TGTGCCAGCAGCTTAGGCAGGAACACTGAAGCTTTCTTT. This chain links TRBV7-2 with TRBJ1-1; D is undetermined. This CDR3 comprises 13 residues. Germline assignment: CDR1 SGHTA and CDR2 FQGNSA. V was shortened by 1 base and J by 1 base, with 4 bases between the two germline ends.